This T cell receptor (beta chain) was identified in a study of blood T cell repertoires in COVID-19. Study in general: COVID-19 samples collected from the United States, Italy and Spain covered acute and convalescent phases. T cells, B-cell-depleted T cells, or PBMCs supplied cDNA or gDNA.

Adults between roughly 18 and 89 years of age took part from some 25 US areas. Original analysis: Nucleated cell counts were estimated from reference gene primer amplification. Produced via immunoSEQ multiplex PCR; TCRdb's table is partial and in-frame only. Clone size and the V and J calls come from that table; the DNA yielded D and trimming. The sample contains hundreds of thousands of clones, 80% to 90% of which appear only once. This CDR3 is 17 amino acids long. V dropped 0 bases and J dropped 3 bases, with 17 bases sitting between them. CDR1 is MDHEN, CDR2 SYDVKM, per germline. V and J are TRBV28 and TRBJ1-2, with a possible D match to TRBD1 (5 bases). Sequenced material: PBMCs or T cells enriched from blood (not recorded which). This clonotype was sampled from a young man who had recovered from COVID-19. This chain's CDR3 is CASSLWSRGLTDYGYTF. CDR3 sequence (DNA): TGTGCCAGCAGTTTATGGTCGAGGGGACTGACTGACTATGGCTACACCTTC.